This TCR beta chain derives from a study of blood T cell repertoires in COVID-19. Trimming took off 2 bases at V and 6 bases at J, with 19 bases between the two ends. There are 17 residues in the CDR3. Germline lookup yields CDR1 SGHTA and CDR2 FQGNSA. The assay was immunoSEQ multiplex PCR, and TCRdb's table has in-frame clones only and misses some. The table shows over 50,000 clones, with around 88% occurring only once. This clone was seen a single time. The V gene is TRBV7-2, the J gene TRBJ2-2; D may be TRBD1 (6 bases). The receptor comes from a human donor in a cohort sampled during active COVID-19. The sequencing input was peripheral blood. CDR3 amino acids: CASSLNQGGLGAGELFF. The CDR3 coding sequence is TGTGCCAGCAGCTTAAACCAAGGGGGTCTCGGTGCCGGGGAGCTGTTTTTT.